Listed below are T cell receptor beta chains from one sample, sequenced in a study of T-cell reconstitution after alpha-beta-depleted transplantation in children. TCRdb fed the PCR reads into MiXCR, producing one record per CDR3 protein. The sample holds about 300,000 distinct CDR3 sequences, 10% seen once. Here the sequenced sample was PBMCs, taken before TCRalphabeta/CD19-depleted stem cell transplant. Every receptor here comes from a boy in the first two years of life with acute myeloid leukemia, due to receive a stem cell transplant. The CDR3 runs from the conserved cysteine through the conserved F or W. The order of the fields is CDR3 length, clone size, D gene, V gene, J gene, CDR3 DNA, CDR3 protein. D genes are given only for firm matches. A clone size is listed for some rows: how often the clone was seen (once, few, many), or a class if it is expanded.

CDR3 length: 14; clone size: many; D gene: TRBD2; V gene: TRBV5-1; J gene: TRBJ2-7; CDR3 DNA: TGCGCCAGCAGCATCATAGCGGGAGCATACGAGCAGTACTTC; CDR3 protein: CASSIIAGAYEQYF
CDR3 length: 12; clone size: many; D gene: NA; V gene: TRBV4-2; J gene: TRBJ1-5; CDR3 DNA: TGTGCCAGCAGCCAAGTCAATCAGCCCCAGCATTTT; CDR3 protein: CASSQVNQPQHF
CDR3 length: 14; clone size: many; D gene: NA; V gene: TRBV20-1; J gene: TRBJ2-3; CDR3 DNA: TGCAGTGCTACCAGGGGGGGGCGGGCAGATACGCAGTATTTT; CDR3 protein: CSATRGGRADTQYF
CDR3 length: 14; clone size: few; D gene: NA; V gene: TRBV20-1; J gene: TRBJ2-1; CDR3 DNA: TGCAGTGCTAGTCGGGACTCATCCTACAATGAGCAGTTCTTC; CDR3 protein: CSASRDSSYNEQFF
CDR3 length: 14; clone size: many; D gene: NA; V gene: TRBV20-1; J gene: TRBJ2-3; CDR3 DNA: TGCAGTGCTCGAAACCTTGGAAGGGGGAATACGCAGTATTTT; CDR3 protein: CSARNLGRGNTQYF
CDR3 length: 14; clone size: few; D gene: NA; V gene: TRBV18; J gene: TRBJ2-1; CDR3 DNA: TGTGCCAGCTCACCGAAGGACGCCCTCCATGAGCAGTTCTTC; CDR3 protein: CASSPKDALHEQFF
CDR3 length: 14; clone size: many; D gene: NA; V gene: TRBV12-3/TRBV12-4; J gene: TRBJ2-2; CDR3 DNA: TGTGCCAGCAGTTTTAGCGATTTCACCGGGGAGCTGTTTTTT; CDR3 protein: CASSFSDFTGELFF
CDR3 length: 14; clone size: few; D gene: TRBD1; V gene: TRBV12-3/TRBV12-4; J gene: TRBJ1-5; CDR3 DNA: TGTGCCAGCAGTTGGGGACAGGGTAATCAGCCCCAGCATTTT; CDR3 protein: CASSWGQGNQPQHF
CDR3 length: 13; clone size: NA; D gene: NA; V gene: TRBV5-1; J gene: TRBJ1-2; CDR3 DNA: TGCGCCAGCGCCCGGGACGGAAACTATGGCTACACCTTC; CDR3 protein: CASARDGNYGYTF
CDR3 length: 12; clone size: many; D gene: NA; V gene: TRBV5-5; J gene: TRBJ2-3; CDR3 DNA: TGTGCCAGCAGCCCTTCATCAGATACGCAGTATTTT; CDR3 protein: CASSPSSDTQYF
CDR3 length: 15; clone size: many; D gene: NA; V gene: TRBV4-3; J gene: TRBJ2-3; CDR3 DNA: TGCGCCAGCAGCCAAGACAGGGGAGAAGCAGATACGCAGTATTTT; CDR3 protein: CASSQDRGEADTQYF
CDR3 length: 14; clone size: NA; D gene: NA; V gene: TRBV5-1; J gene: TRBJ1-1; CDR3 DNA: TGCGCCAGCAGCTTGGGACAGGAAATCACTGAAGCTTTCTTT; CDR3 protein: CASSLGQEITEAFF
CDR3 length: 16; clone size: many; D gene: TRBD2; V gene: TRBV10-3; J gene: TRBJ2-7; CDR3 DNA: TGTGCCATCAGTGAGCCGTTACCGGGACTACTATACGAGCAGTACTTC; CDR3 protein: CAISEPLPGLLYEQYF
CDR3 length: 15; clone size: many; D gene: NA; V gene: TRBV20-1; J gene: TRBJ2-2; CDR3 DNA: TGCAGTGCTCCTAACCGGTTCGCGAACACCGGGGAGCTGTTTTTT; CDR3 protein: CSAPNRFANTGELFF
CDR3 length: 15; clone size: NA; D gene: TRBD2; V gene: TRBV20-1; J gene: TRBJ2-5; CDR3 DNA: TGCAGTGCTAGAGGGCCAGCGGGAGTGCATCGGACCCAGTACTTC; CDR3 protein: CSARGPAGVHRTQYF
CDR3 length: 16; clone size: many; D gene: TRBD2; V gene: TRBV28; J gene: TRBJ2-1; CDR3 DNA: TGTGCCAGCAGTCTAACTAGCGGGAGGGCCAGTAATGAGCAGTTCTTC; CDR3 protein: CASSLTSGRASNEQFF
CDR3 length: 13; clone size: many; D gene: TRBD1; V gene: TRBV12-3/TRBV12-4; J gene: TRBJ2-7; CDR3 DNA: TGTGCCAGCAGGGGGGACAGGGAAAGAAGGCAGTACTTC; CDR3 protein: CASRGDRERRQYF
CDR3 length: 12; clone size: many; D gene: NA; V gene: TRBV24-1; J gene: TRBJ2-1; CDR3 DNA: TGTGCCACCAGTGATTGGAACAATGAGCAGTTCTTC; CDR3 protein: CATSDWNNEQFF
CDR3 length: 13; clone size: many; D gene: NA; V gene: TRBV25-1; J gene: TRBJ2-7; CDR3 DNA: TGTGCCAGCGCCCAAAGGGGCAACTACGAGCAGTACTTC; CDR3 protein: CASAQRGNYEQYF
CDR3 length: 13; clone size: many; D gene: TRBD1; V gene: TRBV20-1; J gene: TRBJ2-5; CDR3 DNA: TGCAGTGCTAGAGTAGACAGGGCGCAGACCCAGTACTTC; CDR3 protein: CSARVDRAQTQYF
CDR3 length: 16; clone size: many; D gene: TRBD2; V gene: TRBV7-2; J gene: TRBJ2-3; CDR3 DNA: TGTGCCAGCAGCTTAGGGGGCGGGAGGGCCCACCATACGCAGTATTTT; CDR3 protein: CASSLGGGRAHHTQYF
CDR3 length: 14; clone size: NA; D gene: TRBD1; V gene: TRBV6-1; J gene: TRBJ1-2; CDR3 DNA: TGTGCCAGCAGTCGGACAGGAGGGCCCTATGGCTACACCTTC; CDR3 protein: CASSRTGGPYGYTF
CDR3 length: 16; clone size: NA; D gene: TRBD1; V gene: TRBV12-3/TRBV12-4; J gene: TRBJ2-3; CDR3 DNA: TGTGCCAGCAAAAAAACAGGGGGTCTCGAAGTCCGATACGCAGTATTT; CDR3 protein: CASKKTGGLEVRYAVF
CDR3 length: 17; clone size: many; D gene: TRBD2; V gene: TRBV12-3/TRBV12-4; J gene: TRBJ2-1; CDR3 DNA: TGTGCCAGCAGTTCAAACCGGCTAGCGGGGGCCTACAATGAGCAGTTCTTC; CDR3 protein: CASSSNRLAGAYNEQFF
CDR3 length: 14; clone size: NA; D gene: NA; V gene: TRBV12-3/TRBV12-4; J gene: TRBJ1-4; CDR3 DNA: TGTGCCAGCAGTCCGCAGGGGCGTAATGAAAACCTGTTTTTT; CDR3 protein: CASSPQGRNENLFF
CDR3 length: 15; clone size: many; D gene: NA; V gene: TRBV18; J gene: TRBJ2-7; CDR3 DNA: TGTGCCAGCTCACCACTTGATACAGGGATAAGGGAGCAGTACTTC; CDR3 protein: CASSPLDTGIREQYF
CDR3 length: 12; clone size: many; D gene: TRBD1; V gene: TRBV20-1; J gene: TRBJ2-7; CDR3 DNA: TGCAGTGCCACCGACAGGGGTTACGAGCAGTACTTC; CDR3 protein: CSATDRGYEQYF
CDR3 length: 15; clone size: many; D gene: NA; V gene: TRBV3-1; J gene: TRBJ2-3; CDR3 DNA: TGTGCCAGCAGCCAAACCGGGACAACCACAGATACGCAGTATTTT; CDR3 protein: CASSQTGTTTDTQYF
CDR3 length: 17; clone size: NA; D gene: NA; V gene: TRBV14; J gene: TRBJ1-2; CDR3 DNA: TGTGCCAGCAGCCAAGGTCCCTACCGCCCGCCTTTTTATGGCTACACCTTC; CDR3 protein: CASSQGPYRPPFYGYTF
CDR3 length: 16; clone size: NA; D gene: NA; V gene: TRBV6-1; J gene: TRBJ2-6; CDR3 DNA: TGTGCCAGCAGTGAAGCGCTGGACACTGGGGCCAACGTCCTGACTTTC; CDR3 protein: CASSEALDTGANVLTF
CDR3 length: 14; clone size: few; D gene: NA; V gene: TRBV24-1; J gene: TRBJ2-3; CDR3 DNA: TGTGCCACCAGTGGAGGTGCGAACACAGATACGCAGTATTTT; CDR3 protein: CATSGGANTDTQYF
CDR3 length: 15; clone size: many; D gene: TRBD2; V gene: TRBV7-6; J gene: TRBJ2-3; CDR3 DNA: TGTGCCAGCAGCCAAGCGGGAGGGCCATCAGATACGCAGTATTTT; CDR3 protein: CASSQAGGPSDTQYF
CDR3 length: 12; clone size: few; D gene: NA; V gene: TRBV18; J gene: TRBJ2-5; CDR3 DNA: TGTGCCAGCTCACCATTTAAAGAGACCCAGTACTTC; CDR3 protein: CASSPFKETQYF
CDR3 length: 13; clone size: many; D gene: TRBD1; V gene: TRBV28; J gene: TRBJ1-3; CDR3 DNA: TGTGCCAGCACCACAGGGGGCGGAAACACCATATATTTT; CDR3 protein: CASTTGGGNTIYF
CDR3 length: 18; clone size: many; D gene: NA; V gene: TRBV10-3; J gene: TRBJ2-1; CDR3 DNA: TGTGCCATCAGTGAGTCGAAGGCCCTTGGCGGGACAAACAATGAGCAGTTCTTC; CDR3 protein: CAISESKALGGTNNEQFF
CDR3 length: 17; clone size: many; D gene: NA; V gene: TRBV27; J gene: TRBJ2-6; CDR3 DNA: TGTGCCAGCAGTTTATGGGGTTGGACCTCTGGGGCCAACGTCCTGACTTTC; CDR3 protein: CASSLWGWTSGANVLTF
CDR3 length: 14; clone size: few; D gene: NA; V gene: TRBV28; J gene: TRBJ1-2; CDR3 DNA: TGTGCCAGCACCCCGAGACTTCTTAACTATGGCTACACCTTC; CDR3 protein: CASTPRLLNYGYTF
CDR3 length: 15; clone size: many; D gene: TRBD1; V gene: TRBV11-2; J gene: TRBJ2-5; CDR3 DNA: TGTGCCAGCAGCCGAACGGGACAGTTACAAGAGACCCAGTACTTC; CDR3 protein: CASSRTGQLQETQYF